This T cell receptor beta chain comes out of a study of T cells in Graves' hyperthyroidism and ophthalmopathy. This clonotype was seen repeatedly, ten times or more. No antigen is known for it. Study-wide points: In blood, most of the thyroid clonotypes expanded above 0.001 were also present. A median around 6.8 months before onset, the model predicted ophthalmopathy. Ophthalmopathy and stable hyperthyroidism were told apart by a 13 V-J model.

Based on clinical symptoms, serum thyroxine and TRAb, thyroid ultrasound and orbital computed tomography, diagnoses were reached. The V and J ends lost 0 bases and 11 bases respectively, with 14 bases between them. Germline V lookup: CDR1 SNHLY, CDR2 FYNNEI. The CDR3 covers 14 residues. The TCR beta CDR3 regions underwent amplification using RNA transcripts as the source. The TCR CDR3 was amplified in a first-round RT-PCR using the HTBI primer set. TCRdb analysed the multiplex PCR reads with MiXCR anew, one entry per CDR3 protein. The data show fewer than 550,000 distinct CDR3 sequences, with 15% to 19% seen just once and around 7.3% held by the top ten.

This TCR derives from a woman aged 18-30 years with Graves' hyperthyroidism. This rearrangement joins TRBV2 to TRBJ1-5; D not certain. The sample taken for sequencing was blood. Written as DNA, the CDR3 is TGTGCCAGCAGTGAAGCGCTCGAGTTTGTGACCCAGCATTTT. Protein sequence: CASSEALEFVTQHF. The whole variable domain, remainder taken from reference TRBV2 and TRBJ1-5, is EPEVTQTPSHQVTQMGQEVILRCVPISNHLYFYWYRQILGQKVEFLVSFYNNEISEKSEIFDDQFSVERPDGSNFTLKIRSTKLEDSAMYFCASSEALEFVTQHFGDGTRLSIL.